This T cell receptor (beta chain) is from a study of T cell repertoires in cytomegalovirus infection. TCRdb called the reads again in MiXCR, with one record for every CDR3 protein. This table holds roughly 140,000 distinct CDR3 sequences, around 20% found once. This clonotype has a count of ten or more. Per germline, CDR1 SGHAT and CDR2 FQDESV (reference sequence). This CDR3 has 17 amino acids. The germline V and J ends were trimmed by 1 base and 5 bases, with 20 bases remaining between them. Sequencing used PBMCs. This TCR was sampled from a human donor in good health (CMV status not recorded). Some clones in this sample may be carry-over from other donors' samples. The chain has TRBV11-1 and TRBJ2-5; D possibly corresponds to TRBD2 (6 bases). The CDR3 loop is CASSLGPQVAAGETQYF. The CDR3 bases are TGTGCCAGCAGCTTAGGCCCGCAGGTCGCCGCGGGGGAGACCCAGTACTTC.